The clone carrying this T cell receptor beta chain was seen at least ten times. These data are taken from a study of identical twins. TCRdb reprocessed the 5' RACE reads via MiXCR and lists one record per CDR3 protein. The sample records 600,000 to 800,000 distinct CDR3 sequences, 21% being singletons. Separately, the same data were catalogued under a study of T cells expressing NK-cell markers.

This TCR was recovered from a woman aged 18 to 35 in good health. The material sequenced was PBMCs.

The CDR3 protein is CASRQTGGRYEQYF. The CDR3 DNA follows: TGTGCCAGCAGGCAGACAGGGGGCAGGTACGAGCAGTACTTC. V gene TRBV12-3 or TRBV12-4 combines with J gene TRBJ2-7; the match to TRBD1 covers 10 bases. J gave up 4 bases and V 6 bases, and 6 bases lay outside the gene matches. The CDR3 length is 14 residues.